Presented here are 28 T cell receptor beta chains from one specimen sequenced in a study of cytomegalovirus exposure and HLA in healthy donors. PCR involved 60 Vbeta and 13 Jbeta primers. Profiling relied on immunoSEQ multiplex PCR, and the TCRdb table lists in-frame clones only, not all of them. The sample shows roughly 150,000 clones, less than 85% of them seen only once. The sequenced sample was PBMCs. These receptors all come from an older woman in good health and CMV-seropositive.

As concerns this clone: The same CDR3 can be traced to other DNA sequences in this sample. The chain is built from TRBV28 and TRBJ1-1, with D perhaps matching TRBD1 (5 bases). Trimming removed 3 bases at V and 1 base at J, with 12 bases between. The CDR3 is 15 residues long. Germline values: CDR1 MDHEN, CDR2 SYDVKM. The CDR3 DNA is TGTGCCAGCAGTTTGGGGGGGACGGGGAACACTGAAGCTTTCTTT. Protein sequence: CASSLGGTGNTEAFF.

Remarks on this clone: Since no conserved phenylalanine or tryptophan closes the CDR3, a read error is the likely cause. The chain is built from TRBV25-1 and TRBJ1-2; possible D gene TRBD1, 5 bases. The CDR3 contains 12 residues. Germline loops: CDR1 MGHDK, CDR2 SYGVNS. V lost 8 bases to trimming and J lost 8 bases, with 15 bases between them. The CDR3 DNA follows: TGTGCCAGCTCCCTGGGGGGGTCGGGCTACACCCTC. The encoded protein is CASSLGGSGYTL.

The rearrangement joins TRBV28 to TRBJ1-1, with 8 bases identical to TRBD1. The V gene end was trimmed by 7 bases and the J gene end by 1 base; junction bases not matched to a gene: 2. Germline values: CDR1 MDHEN, CDR2 SYDVKM. CDR3 length equals 13 residues. The CDR3 here is CASTGGQNTEAFF. The CDR3, as DNA: TGTGCCAGCACAGGGGGCCAGAACACTGAAGCTTTCTTT.

The chain has TRBV11-2 and TRBJ2-7; no definite D call. Trimming pared 5 bases from V and 9 bases from J, leaving 14 bases between. Germline CDR1 and CDR2: SGHAT and FQNNGV. This CDR3 region has 12 residues. This CDR3 reads CASSMGRLGQYF. CDR3 nucleotides: TGTGCCAGCAGCATGGGCCGCCTCGGGCAGTACTTC.

The chain combines TRBV6-6 with TRBJ2-3, with TRBD2 matching over 13 bases. With 5 bases clipped from V and 3 bases from J, the junction kept 2 bases outside the gene matches. The CDR3 is made up of 15 amino acids. Germline-derived CDR1 and CDR2 are MNHNY and SVGAGI (reference sequence). This CDR3 is CASSRTSGSTDTQYF. The CDR3 region has the DNA TGTGCCAGCAGTCGGACTAGCGGGAGTACAGATACGCAGTATTTT.

The genes are TRBV7-2 and TRBJ1-5; D unclear. The germline CDR1 and CDR2 sequences are SGHTA and FQGNSA. The CDR3 consists of 18 residues. V dropped 4 bases and J dropped 0 bases, with 19 bases sitting between them. CDR3 DNA sequence: TGTGCCAGCAGCTCTGGGGTCGGAGGAGCCTATAGCAATCAGCCCCAGCATTTT. Its protein is CASSSGVGGAYSNQPQHF.

The chain links TRBV19 to TRBJ1-5; 12 bases map to TRBD1. Germline CDR1 and CDR2: LNHDA and SQIVND (reference sequence). The CDR3 extends over 15 amino acids. Germline trimming cut 6 bases from V and 6 bases from J; bases unmatched to any gene: 6. The CDR3 coding sequence is TGTGCCAGTAGAAAGGGACAGGGGGCTATTCAGCCCCAGCATTTT. The encoded protein is CASRKGQGAIQPQHF.

This clone is a singleton in its sample. CDR3 region: CASSLTSGGNNEQFF. The CDR3 region has the DNA TGTGCCAGCAGCTTGACTAGCGGGGGTAACAATGAGCAGTTCTTC. This sequence joins TRBV5-4 and TRBJ2-1; 11 nucleotides agree with TRBD2. With V trimmed by 1 base and J by 5 bases, 2 bases remained unmatched. CDR3 length equals 15 residues. Germline V CDR1 and CDR2: SGHNT, YYREEE (reference sequence).

The chain recombines TRBV28 with TRBJ1-1, with 7 bases aligning to TRBD1. Per the germline V gene, CDR1 is MDHEN and CDR2 is SYDVKM. V was clipped by 3 bases and J by 0 bases; unmatched bases: 4. The CDR3 length is 15 residues. CDR3 nucleotides: TGTGCCAGCAGTTTCCCGGGACAGCTGAACACTGAAGCTTTCTTT. Protein product: CASSFPGQLNTEAFF. The variable domain in full, with the rest retrieved from reference TRBV28 and TRBJ1-1, is DVKVTQSSRYLVKRTGEKVFLECVQDMDHENMFWYRQDPGLGLRLIYFSYDVKMKEKGDIPEGYSVSREKKERFSLILESASTNQTSMYLCASSFPGQLNTEAFFGQGTRLTVV.

The CDR3 coding sequence is TGTGCCTGGAGCGCCGGAGCCGGTGGCTACACCTTC. It codes for CAWSAGAGGYTF. The V call is TRBV30, the J call TRBJ1-2; D unresolved. Trimming took off 3 bases at V and 7 bases at J, with 12 bases between the two ends. The CDR3 spans 12 residues. Germline loops: CDR1 GTSNPN, CDR2 SVGIG (reference sequence).

V and J are TRBV5-1 and TRBJ2-6, with 7 bases fitting TRBD2. Germline lookup yields CDR1 SGHRS and CDR2 YFSETQ. This CDR3 is built from 17 residues. The J segment lost 0 bases and the V segment lost 3 bases, leaving 6 bases of the junction unmatched. Here the CDR3 reads CASSWGGDPSGANVLTF. CDR3 nucleotides: TGCGCCAGCAGCTGGGGGGGAGACCCCTCTGGGGCCAACGTCCTGACTTTC.

The rearrangement uses TRBV27 and TRBJ2-3; 7 bases are a match to TRBD2. The germline V gene has CDR1 MNHEY and CDR2 SMNVEV (reference sequence). V dropped 6 bases and J dropped 4; count of bases not matched to a gene: 10. The CDR3 sequence is 15 residues long. In DNA form, the CDR3 reads TGTGCCAGCAGGGGAGGGGCGCGTAGTCCAGATACGCAGTATTTT. The encoded protein is CASRGGARSPDTQYF.

This chain links TRBV9 with TRBJ1-1; no clear D gene. CDR1 and CDR2 from the germline V gene are SGDLS and YYNGEE. Trimming took 1 base from V and 1 from J, leaving 8 bases between them. The CDR3 is 14 amino acids. CDR3 DNA: TGTGCCAGCAGCGTATCGGGTGGGAACACTGAAGCTTTCTTT. This gives the protein CASSVSGGNTEAFF.

The chain combines TRBV28 with TRBJ1-1; D perhaps matches TRBD1 (5 bases). V lost 6 bases and J 2 bases, leaving 13 bases between the germline ends. The germline V gene has CDR1 MDHEN and CDR2 SYDVKM. This CDR3 region has 14 residues. CDR3 nucleotide sequence: TGTGCCAGCAGACTCAGGGCCGGCAACACTGAAGCTTTCTTT. Translating it yields CASRLRAGNTEAFF. Full variable domain (missing parts from reference TRBV28 and TRBJ1-1): DVKVTQSSRYLVKRTGEKVFLECVQDMDHENMFWYRQDPGLGLRLIYFSYDVKMKEKGDIPEGYSVSREKKERFSLILESASTNQTSMYLCASRLRAGNTEAFFGQGTRLTVV.

CDR3 coding DNA: TGTGCCAGCAGTTTCCTCACCCTGGGAGGGTTGACAGATACGCAGTATTTT. It yields the protein CASSFLTLGGLTDTQYF. The rearrangement links TRBV28 to TRBJ2-3, with 7 bases that match TRBD2. The CDR3 length is 17 residues. V lost 3 bases and J lost 3; bases outside the gene matches: 12. Germline CDR1 MDHEN, CDR2 SYDVKM.

To note about this clone: One end of the junction fails to match germline, which may point to a read error. The V call is TRBV7-7, the J call TRBJ2-3; 7 bases are shared with TRBD1. In germline, CDR1 is SSHAT, CDR2 FNYEAQ (reference sequence). CDR3 length equals 13 residues. The CDR3 coding sequence is TGTGCTAGCAGTAAGGGGGCCCCAGATACGCAGTATTTT. It is translated as CASSKGAPDTQYF.

J is TRBJ2-1 and V is TRBV5-1, with no clear D. The V and J ends lost 0 bases and 10 bases respectively, with 20 bases between them. Germline V lookup: CDR1 SGHRS, CDR2 YFSETQ. The CDR3 runs to 16 residues. CDR3 sequence (DNA): TGCGCCAGCAGCTTGGCCGTATCTGCCGTTGCCGGGGAGCAGTTCTTC. As protein: CASSLAVSAVAGEQFF.

CDR3 nucleotide sequence: TGCGCCAGCAGCTTGGAATTAGCGGGGGGAGACGAGCAGTACTTC. Amino acids: CASSLELAGGDEQYF. The chain has TRBV5-1 and TRBJ2-7; TRBD2 aligns across 10 bases. Per germline, CDR1 SGHRS and CDR2 YFSETQ. The CDR3 has 15 residues. Germline trimming cut 0 bases from V and 5 bases from J; bases unmatched to any gene: 5.

This clone was observed a few times. V gene TRBV6-1 combines with J gene TRBJ2-1; the D gene is possibly TRBD2 (6 bases). Germline loops: CDR1 MNHNS, CDR2 SASEGT. V gave up 3 bases and J gave up 7 bases, with 13 bases separating them. The CDR3 length is 14 residues. DNA for the CDR3: TGTGCCAGCAGTGACGCCTTAGGGAGGAATGAGCAGTTCTTC. Its protein product is CASSDALGRNEQFF.

V gene TRBV15 combines with J gene TRBJ2-7; 7 bases map to TRBD1. The trim removed 7 bases at V and 2 bases at J, leaving 5 bases unmatched. The CDR3 runs 13 residues. The germline V gene has CDR1 LNHNV and CDR2 YYDKDF (reference sequence). CDR3 DNA: TGTGCCACCATGGGCCAGGGGGCCTACGAGCAGTACTTC. Its translation: CATMGQGAYEQYF.

The V and J genes are TRBV18 and TRBJ1-2; the D is unclear. The CDR3 is 12 residues long. Germline CDR1 and CDR2: KGHSH and LQKENI. Trimming pared 6 bases from V and 3 bases from J, leaving 8 bases between. CDR3 protein: CASSLEDYGYTF. The CDR3 DNA is TGTGCCAGCTCCCTAGAGGACTATGGCTACACCTTC.

This chain uses TRBV6-1 with TRBJ2-7; 7 nucleotides match TRBD2. Trimming at V came to 5 bases and at J to 4 bases, leaving 11 bases not matched to a gene. From germline, CDR1 is MNHNS and CDR2 SASEGT. The CDR3 runs to 15 residues. The CDR3 coding sequence is TGTGCCAGCAGTTCGGGAGGACTAGATAAGTACGAGCAGTACTTC. It translates to CASSSGGLDKYEQYF.

CDR3 protein: CASSSGQGPPGELFF. In nucleotides, the CDR3 is TGTGCCAGCAGTTCGGGACAGGGGCCACCCGGGGAGCTGTTTTTT. The rearrangement joins TRBV6-5 to TRBJ2-2; 10 bases align to TRBD1. This CDR3 spans 15 amino acids. Germline CDR1 and CDR2: MNHEY and SVGAGI. V was clipped by 4 bases and J by 6 bases; unmatched bases: 5.

This clone was counted once. The V and J genes are TRBV4-1 and TRBJ1-4; TRBD1 matches at 7 bases. This CDR3 is built from 15 residues. CDR1 and CDR2 (germline): MGHRA, YSYEKL. The trim removed 4 bases at V and 0 bases at J, leaving 2 bases unmatched. For the CDR3, the DNA is TGCGCCAGCAGCCTTGACAGGGCAACTAATGAAAAACTGTTTTTT. Protein sequence: CASSLDRATNEKLFF.

The chain joins TRBV18 to TRBJ1-1, with D perhaps matching TRBD1 (6 bases). The CDR3 is made up of 14 amino acids. Germline-derived CDR1 and CDR2 are KGHSH and LQKENI. V lost 2 bases to trimming and J lost 0 bases, with 7 bases between them. The CDR3 DNA reads TGTGCCAGCTCACCAACAGGGATGAACACTGAAGCTTTCTTT. It codes for CASSPTGMNTEAFF.

This clone was recorded once. The chain has TRBV7-9 and TRBJ2-1, with TRBD2 identical over 15 bases. Trimming removed 5 bases from V and 5 bases from J; junction bases left unmatched: 7. Per the germline V gene, CDR1 is SEHNR and CDR2 is FQNEAQ (reference sequence). The CDR3 spans 17 residues. The CDR3 DNA sequence: TGTGCCAGCAGCCCGGGACTAGCGGGAGGTTACAACAATGAGCAGTTCTTC. Translated: CASSPGLAGGYNNEQFF. Full variable domain (missing parts from reference TRBV7-9 and TRBJ2-1): DTGVSQNPRHKITKRGQNVTFRCDPISEHNRLYWYRQTLGQGPEFLTYFQNEAQLEKSRLLSDRFSAERPKGSFSTLEIQRTEQGDSAMYLCASSPGLAGGYNNEQFFGPGTRLTVL.

The J gene is TRBJ1-1, the V gene TRBV2; tentative D call: TRBD1 (5 bases). Germline assignment: CDR1 SNHLY and CDR2 FYNNEI. The germline V and J ends were trimmed by 7 bases and 7 bases, with 10 bases remaining between them. The length of the CDR3 is 11 residues. The CDR3 protein is CASKWGSEAFF. DNA for the CDR3: TGTGCCAGCAAATGGGGCAGTGAAGCTTTCTTT.

The gene calls are TRBV30 and TRBJ1-2; 11 bases match TRBD1. V lost 4 bases to trimming and J lost 5 bases; unmatched junction nucleotides: 6. The germline CDR1 and CDR2 sequences are GTSNPN and SVGIG (reference sequence). The CDR3 length is 14 residues. CDR3 nucleotides: TGTGCCTGGACCGCGGACAGGGGGCTGTATGGCTACACCTTC. Its protein product is CAWTADRGLYGYTF.